Sequencing of this T cell receptor (beta chain) was carried out in a study of T-cell reconstitution after alpha-beta-depleted transplantation in children. The TCRbeta library was prepared with unique molecular identifiers. MiXCR, run by TCRdb on the PCR reads, gives a single entry per CDR3 protein. The sample lists about 240,000 distinct CDR3 sequences, about 26% occurring once. Whole-study results and caveats: Among T cells one year after transplant, newly produced cells accounted for most counts and diversity. Surviving recipient cells, namely T cells and thymic progenitors, were the source of high day-60 TCRbeta diversity in some patients.

The germline V gene has CDR1 MNHNY and CDR2 SVGAGI (reference sequence). This CDR3 contains 12 residues. Trimming left V 2 bases short and J 5 bases short, with 4 bases between. This clonotype occurred many times. The antigen remains unidentified. The V gene is TRBV6-6, the J gene TRBJ1-5; D uncertain. This TCR was sampled from a girl aged 2 to 9 with Fanconi anemia, due to receive a stem cell transplant. The sample here was PBMCs, taken before TCRalphabeta/CD19-depleted stem cell transplant. CDR3: CASSYTDQPQHF. As DNA, the CDR3 is TGTGCCAGCAGTTACACAGATCAGCCCCAGCATTTT.